What follows describes a single T cell receptor beta chain. CDR3 length: 12 residues. Germline CDR1 KGHDR, CDR2 SFDVKD. Trimming removed 1 base from V and 10 bases from J, with 9 bases in between. This table comes from immunoSEQ multiplex PCR, and its TCRdb copy is limited to in-frame clones, with some not included. There are around 200,000 clones in the sample; roughly 88% occur only once, and about 6.7% lies in the top ten. The sample is drawn from a study of blood T cell repertoires in COVID-19. Study context: The cDNA or gDNA used as material had been derived from T cells, B-cell-depleted T cells, or PBMCs.

The Seattle patients, enrolled during active infection, were followed longitudinally. The sequence derives from a middle-aged woman with COVID-19, enrolled during active disease. The chain is built from TRBV24-1 and TRBJ1-1, with D uncertain. The sequencing input was peripheral blood. In DNA, the CDR3 is TGTGCCACCAGTGATTTATCCGGAGTAGCTTTCTTT. Translating gives CATSDLSGVAFF.